The 24 T cell receptor beta chains below all came from one sample that was sequenced in a study of beta chain features in type 1 diabetes. Study outcomes and limitations: When Type 1 diabetes patients were examined, their TCRB CDR3s proved moderately but significantly shorter in all four CD4+ subsets.

Expressed TCRB transcripts were sequenced after all isolated RNA was converted to cDNA. Sequencing was performed with immunoSEQ multiplex PCR; in TCRdb, only in-frame clones are kept and a portion is missing. The sample has 600,000 to 700,000 clones, around 12% seen once. These receptors have no identified antigens. The sample was naive CD4+ T cells from blood. Every receptor here comes from a young man with type 1 diabetes.

This rearrangement joins TRBV14 to TRBJ2-1; 7 bases are shared with TRBD1. This CDR3 contains 14 residues. CDR1 SGHDN and CDR2 FVKESK come from the germline V gene. After removal of 5 bases from V and 9 bases from J, the junction contained 10 bases not matched to a gene. The CDR3 region is CASSDAGGRFEQFF. The DNA of the CDR3 is TGTGCCAGCAGCGATGCAGGGGGACGCTTTGAGCAGTTCTTC.

The chain uses TRBV12-2 and TRBJ2-1; the table's D gene call, TRBD1, was not cross checked with the DNA. TRBV12-2 is tagged as a pseudogene. There are 15 residues in the CDR3. This CDR3 reads CASRPLRDRADEQFF. CDR3 nucleotide sequence: TGTGCAAGTCGCCCCCTCCGGGACAGGGCGGATGAGCAGTTCTTC.

In this sample, this clone turned up a few times. This rearrangement joins TRBV9 to TRBJ2-1; 7 bases map to TRBD2. CDR1 and CDR2 from the germline V gene are SGDLS and YYNGEE. The trim removed 3 bases at V and 7 bases at J, leaving 7 bases unmatched. CDR3 length equals 14 residues. CDR3 nucleotide sequence: TGTGCCAGCAGCGACCTGCGGGGGTGGAATGAGCAGTTCTTC. Its translation is CASSDLRGWNEQFF.

A few counts support this clone. The gene calls are TRBV14 and TRBJ2-3; tentative D call: TRBD1 (5 bases). Germline lookup yields CDR1 SGHDN and CDR2 FVKESK. CDR3 length equals 14 residues. With 1 base removed from V and 2 bases from J, the gap between germline ends came to 7 bases. The CDR3 loop is CASSQGQITDTQYF. The CDR3 nucleotides are TGTGCCAGCAGCCAAGGACAGATCACAGATACGCAGTATTTT.

This clone was seen once. This chain connects TRBV6-1 to TRBJ1-2; TRBD1 matches 7 bases. The CDR3 runs to 15 residues. Germline CDR1 and CDR2: MNHNS and SASEGT. V dropped 4 bases and J dropped 2; count of bases not matched to a gene: 7. The CDR3 bases are TGTGCCAGCAGTGCGGGACAGTCGGGAAACTATGGCTACACCTTC. Translating it yields CASSAGQSGNYGYTF.

V and J are TRBV6-5 and TRBJ1-6; no clear D. V shed 0 bases and J shed 5 bases, with 8 bases lying between them. From germline, CDR1 is MNHEY and CDR2 SVGAGI. There are 15 residues in the CDR3. The CDR3 DNA reads as TGTGCCAGCAGTTACTCGAAGGTCAATAATTCACCCCTCCACTTT. This encodes CASSYSKVNNSPLHF.

This clone was picked up many times. The V and J genes are TRBV2 and TRBJ1-1, with TRBD1 as a possible D gene (6 bases). The germline V gene encodes CDR1 SNHLY and CDR2 FYNNEI. The CDR3 spans 12 residues. Trimming removed 6 bases from V and 9 bases from J, with 14 bases in between. The chain's CDR3 is CASSAGEWKAFF. The CDR3 bases are TGTGCCAGCAGCGCAGGGGAGTGGAAAGCTTTCTTT.

This clone was seen a handful of times. This sequence joins TRBV29-1 and TRBJ2-5; 8 positions agree with TRBD1. The V gene's germline CDR1 is SQVTM and CDR2 ANQGSEA. The V and J ends lost 6 bases and 1 base, in that order; junction bases with no gene match: 7. The CDR3 has 14 amino acids. The CDR3 nucleotides read TGCAGCGTGCTTCCCCAGGGGGCCCAAGAGACCCAGTACTTC. Translated: CSVLPQGAQETQYF. Using reference TRBV29-1 and TRBJ2-5 for the parts outside the CDR3, the full variable domain is SAVISQKPSRDICQRGTSLTIQCQVDSQVTMMFWYRQQPGQSLTLIATANQGSEATYESGFVIDKFPISRPNLTFSTLTVSNMSPEDSSIYLCSVLPQGAQETQYFGPGTRLLVL.

V is TRBV6-6 and J is TRBJ1-3; no reliable D call. This CDR3 is 15 amino acids long. Trimming pared 6 bases from V and 4 bases from J, leaving 16 bases between. Germline lookup yields CDR1 MNHNY and CDR2 SVGAGI (reference sequence). The CDR3 sequence: CASSSSAIGGNTIYF. DNA of the CDR3: TGTGCCAGCAGCTCCTCAGCCATCGGAGGAAACACCATATATTTT.

The chain couples TRBV30 to TRBJ1-2, with D possibly TRBD1 on 6 matching bases. CDR3 length: 14 amino acids. The germline V and J ends were trimmed by 5 bases and 1 base, with 14 bases remaining between them. The germline V gene encodes CDR1 GTSNPN and CDR2 SVGIG (reference sequence). The CDR3 DNA reads as TGTGCCTGGTTCGGGGGGCGCAATAACTATGGCTACACCTTC. Amino acid sequence: CAWFGGRNNYGYTF. Looking up the rest from reference TRBV30 and TRBJ1-2 gives the full variable domain: SQTIHQWPATLVQPVGSPLSLECTVEGTSNPNLYWYRQAAGRGLQLLFYSVGIGQISSEVPQNLSASRPQDRQFILSSKKLLLSDSGFYLCAWFGGRNNYGYTFGSGTRLTVV.

This clone turned up a few times. The V call is TRBV7-2, the J call TRBJ1-6; 9 nucleotides agree with TRBD1. V was clipped by 2 bases and J by 7 bases; unmatched bases: 6. The CDR3 sequence is 16 residues long. From germline, CDR1 is SGHTA and CDR2 FQGNSA. The CDR3: CASSLRGGTGNSPLHF. The DNA for the CDR3 is TGTGCCAGCAGCTTAAGAGGTGGGACAGGGAATTCACCCCTCCACTTT.

This clone has more than one count but fewer than ten. The chain has TRBV4-2 and TRBJ1-2, with D maybe TRBD1 (6 bases). Germline V gene data show CDR1 as LGHNA and CDR2 as YNFKEQ. V gave up 0 bases and J gave up 8 bases, with 16 bases separating them. The CDR3 spans 15 residues. The CDR3 nucleotides are TGTGCCAGCAGCCAAGAAGGACAGTGGATCGAGGGCTACACCTTC. It codes for CASSQEGQWIEGYTF.

The J gene is TRBJ2-2, the V gene TRBV7-9, with TRBD1 matching over 9 bases. The germline V gene encodes CDR1 SEHNR and CDR2 FQNEAQ (reference sequence). The junction had 9 bases not matched to a gene; V was cut back by 5 bases and J by 5 bases. CDR3 length equals 16 residues. CDR3 loop: CASSTRTGAGTGELFF. In nucleotides, the CDR3 is TGTGCCAGCAGCACCCGGACAGGGGCGGGAACCGGGGAGCTGTTTTTT.

The V call is TRBV6-1, the J call TRBJ2-7, with 7 bases lining up with TRBD1. Germline V gene lookup returns CDR1 MNHNS and CDR2 SASEGT. The V and J ends lost 9 bases and 0 bases, in that order; junction bases with no gene match: 11. CDR3 length: 15 amino acids. The CDR3 sequence is CASRLDRAFSYEQYF. DNA of the CDR3: TGTGCCAGTCGGCTCGACAGGGCTTTCTCCTACGAGCAGTACTTC.

In its sample, this clone was seen a few times. V gene TRBV4-2 combines with J gene TRBJ2-2, with TRBD2 as a possible D gene (6 bases). The germline V and J ends were trimmed by 7 bases and 1 base, with 19 bases remaining between them. CDR3 length: 17 residues. Germline CDR1 and CDR2: LGHNA and YNFKEQ. The CDR3 DNA reads as TGTGCCAGCACCGAGACCGGGAGCCTAAGGAACACCGGGGAGCTGTTTTTT. This translates into CASTETGSLRNTGELFF.

V usage is TRBV5-1 and J usage is TRBJ2-7; 9 bases map to TRBD1. Trimming removed 2 bases from V and 3 bases from J; junction bases left unmatched: 6. Germline V gene data show CDR1 as SGHRS and CDR2 as YFSETQ. The CDR3 has 15 amino acids. CDR3 residues: CASSFSTGGDYEQYF. CDR3 bases: TGCGCCAGCAGCTTCTCGACAGGGGGTGACTACGAGCAGTACTTC.

This chain connects TRBV5-1 to TRBJ2-3; a possible D gene is TRBD2 (5 bases). In germline, CDR1 is SGHRS, CDR2 YFSETQ. This CDR3 is 15 amino acids long. Trimming cost V 4 bases and J 0 bases, with 12 bases left between them. The CDR3 loop is CASSRLASSTDTQYF. Here the CDR3 DNA reads TGCGCCAGCAGCCGTCTAGCCTCTAGCACAGATACGCAGTATTTT.

This clone was counted a few times. V is TRBV18 and J is TRBJ2-1; 10 positions agree with TRBD1. The CDR3 consists of 14 residues. V was pared by 3 bases and J by 7 bases, with 3 bases of the junction left unmatched. Germline V gene data show CDR1 as KGHSH and CDR2 as LQKENI. The CDR3: CASSPDRGRNEQFF. The CDR3 DNA reads as TGTGCCAGCTCACCTGACAGGGGGCGAAATGAGCAGTTCTTC. The full variable domain, rest sourced from reference TRBV18 and TRBJ2-1, is NAGVMQNPRHLVRRRGQEARLRCSPMKGHSHVYWYRQLPEEGLKFMVYLQKENIIDESGMPKERFSAEFPKEGPSILRIQQVVRGDSAAYFCASSPDRGRNEQFFGPGTRLTVL.

As regards this clone: Other DNA sequences in this sample translate to the same CDR3. The CDR3 nucleotides read TGTGCCTGGAGTGTAGGAGGCGATCAGCCCCAGCATTTT. Its translation is CAWSVGGDQPQHF. The chain uses TRBV30 and TRBJ1-5; D is uncertain. Between the trimmed V and J ends, which lost 0 bases and 5 bases, there was a span of 8 bases. Germline CDR1 GTSNPN, CDR2 SVGIG (reference sequence). The CDR3 covers 13 residues.

The chain joins TRBV6-6 to TRBJ1-2; the D is unclear. The germline V gene has CDR1 MNHNY and CDR2 SVGAGI (reference sequence). This CDR3 has 12 amino acids. V was clipped by 2 bases and J by 7 bases, with 8 bases between them. The CDR3 DNA reads TGTGCCAGCAGTTACCACGAAGGTGGCTACACCTTC. Protein: CASSYHEGGYTF.

This clone was seen only a few times. V and J are TRBV9 and TRBJ2-3; 12 positions match TRBD2. CDR3 length: 15 residues. The V segment lost 9 bases and the J segment 6 bases; nucleotides outside the gene matches: 11. Germline CDR1 SGDLS, CDR2 YYNGEE. The CDR3 DNA reads TGTGCCATTTCTGAGACTAGCGGGGGTCAGGATACGCAGTATTTT. It specifies CAISETSGGQDTQYF.

V usage is TRBV30 and J usage is TRBJ1-4; D unclear. Trimming left V 4 bases short and J 7 bases short, with 22 bases between. The CDR3 spans 16 residues. In germline, CDR1 is GTSNPN, CDR2 SVGIG (reference sequence). CDR3 nucleotide sequence: TGTGCCTGGACCCTAGGCCGGGGTTTGGGCGGTGAAAAACTGTTTTTT. This translates into CAWTLGRGLGGEKLFF.

In the case of this clone: Distinct nucleotide sequences in the sample also encode this CDR3. The CDR3 bases are TGTGCCAGCAGTTTAGAATACAATGAGCAGTTCTTC. Its protein is CASSLEYNEQFF. This chain joins TRBV28 and TRBJ2-1; D is ambiguous. Germline CDR1 reads MDHEN; CDR2 reads SYDVKM. The CDR3 covers 12 residues. With 2 bases removed from V and 4 bases from J, the gap between germline ends came to 3 bases.

This clone was detected a few times. The chain carries TRBV25-1 and TRBJ1-2; the D gene is possibly TRBD1 (5 bases). Germline CDR1 MGHDK, CDR2 SYGVNS. Between the trimmed V and J ends, which lost 8 bases and 0 bases, there was a span of 13 bases. The CDR3 spans 14 residues. CDR3 region: CASLRGDPNYGYTF. CDR3 DNA: TGTGCCAGCCTTAGAGGGGACCCTAACTATGGCTACACCTTC.